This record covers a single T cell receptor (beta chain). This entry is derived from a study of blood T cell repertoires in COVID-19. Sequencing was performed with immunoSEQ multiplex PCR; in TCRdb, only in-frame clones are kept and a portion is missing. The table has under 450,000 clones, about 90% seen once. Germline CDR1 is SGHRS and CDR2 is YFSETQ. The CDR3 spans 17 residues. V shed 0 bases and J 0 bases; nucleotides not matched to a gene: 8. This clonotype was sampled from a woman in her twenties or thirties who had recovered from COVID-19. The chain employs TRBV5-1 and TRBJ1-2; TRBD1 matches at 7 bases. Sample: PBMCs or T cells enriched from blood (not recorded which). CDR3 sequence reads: CASSLASDRTPNYGYTF. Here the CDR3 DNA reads TGCGCCAGCAGCTTGGCTTCGGACAGGACCCCTAACTATGGCTACACCTTC.